This T cell receptor (beta chain) appears in the sequencing data of a study of Graves' ophthalmopathy and Graves' hyperthyroidism. Turning to the study itself: Samples of peripheral blood were obtained at initial diagnosis, prior to treatment of any kind.

This CDR3 region has 16 residues. V shed 4 bases and J 5 bases; nucleotides not matched to a gene: 7. CDR1 is ENHRY and CDR2 is SYGVKD in the germline V gene. This clonotype was seen at least ten times. Its specificity is unknown. Study outcomes and limitations: In blood appeared most of the expanded thyroid clonotypes whose frequency exceeded 0.001.

RNA transcripts were the template, and TCR beta CDR3 regions were amplified from them. HTBI-primed first-round RT-PCR preceded second-round multiplex PCR. TCRdb re-derived calls from the multiplex PCR reads in MiXCR, one entry per CDR3 protein. Found here are some 390,000 distinct CDR3 sequences, around 18% of them singletons; the top ten hold more than 1.5%. The receptor comes from a woman between 18 and 30 years old with Graves' ophthalmopathy. The material sequenced was peripheral blood. This chain links TRBV10-3 with TRBJ2-2, with 10 nucleotides matching TRBD2. The CDR3 spells CAISGELAGMTGELFF. The CDR3 DNA follows: TGTGCCATCAGTGGCGAACTAGCGGGGATGACCGGGGAGCTGTTTTTT.